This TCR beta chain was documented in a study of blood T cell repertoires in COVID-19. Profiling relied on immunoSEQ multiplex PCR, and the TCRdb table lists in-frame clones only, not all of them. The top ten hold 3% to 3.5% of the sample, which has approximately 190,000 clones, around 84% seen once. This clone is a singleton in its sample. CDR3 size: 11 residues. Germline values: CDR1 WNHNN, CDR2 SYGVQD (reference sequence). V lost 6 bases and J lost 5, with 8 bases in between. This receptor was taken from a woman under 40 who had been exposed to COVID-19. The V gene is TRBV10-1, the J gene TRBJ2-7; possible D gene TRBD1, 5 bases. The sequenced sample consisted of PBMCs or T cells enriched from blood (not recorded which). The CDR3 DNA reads TGCGCCAGCAGCAGGGCAAACGAGCAGTACTTC. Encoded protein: CASSRANEQYF.